A single sample is the source of the 10 T cell receptor beta chains below, sequenced in a study of CD8+CD57+ T cells in acquired aplastic anemia. The template for TCR beta VDJ and CDR3 sequence profiling was genomic DNA. One entry per CDR3 protein, called by TCRdb with MiXCR from the reads. The table records some 200,000 distinct CDR3 sequences, around 60% of them present only once. The specimen was sorted CD4+, CD8+, or CD8+CD57+ T cells (not recorded which) from PBMCs. The origin of the receptors is a human donor in good health.

CDR3 nucleotides: TGCGCCAGCAGCCAAACCCTACCAGGGACCGGGGAGCTGTTTTTT. Translation gives CASSQTLPGTGELFF. V usage is TRBV4-1 and J usage is TRBJ2-2, with D possibly matching TRBD1 (5 bases). Germline V gene data show CDR1 as MGHRA and CDR2 as YSYEKL. Trimming took off 2 bases at V and 5 bases at J, with 12 bases between the two ends. The CDR3 contains 15 residues.

This rearrangement joins TRBV29-1 to TRBJ2-5; D uncertain. V was clipped by 0 bases and J by 5 bases, with 13 bases between them. Germline V gives CDR1 SQVTM, CDR2 ANQGSEA. The CDR3 spans 14 residues. The CDR3 here is CSVEDAGVNETQYF. The CDR3 bases are TGCAGCGTTGAAGATGCTGGGGTCAATGAGACCCAGTACTTC.

This sequence joins TRBV6-5 and TRBJ2-1; D is undetermined. The CDR3 sequence is 14 residues long. V was cut by 0 bases and J by 11 bases, with 14 bases left in between. Germline values: CDR1 MNHEY, CDR2 SVGAGI. The chain's CDR3 is CASSYSKSTVQQFF. The CDR3 DNA is TGTGCCAGCAGTTACTCGAAGTCGACGGTTCAGCAGTTCTTC.

The J gene is TRBJ2-1, the V gene TRBV5-1; D gene uncertain. The CDR3 covers 13 residues. Trimming shortened V by 0 bases and J by 8 bases, and 9 bases separated the two germline ends. CDR1 and CDR2 (germline): SGHRS, YFSETQ. CDR3 DNA sequence: TGCGCCAGCAGCTTGGGTGGCTCGGATGAGCAGTTCTTC. This gives the protein CASSLGGSDEQFF.

The chain is built from TRBV29-1 and TRBJ2-3; D possibly uses TRBD1 or TRBD2 (5 bases each). V lost 1 base and J lost 1, with 9 bases in between. CDR1 SQVTM and CDR2 ANQGSEA come from the germline V gene. This CDR3 is built from 14 residues. Here the CDR3 reads CSVEGGAGTDTQYF. The DNA for the CDR3 is TGCAGCGTTGAAGGAGGGGCTGGCACAGATACGCAGTATTTT.

This clonotype has just a few counts. The rearrangement links TRBV6-4 to TRBJ1-1; D uncertain. V was pared by 10 bases and J by 1 base, with 10 bases between. This CDR3 has 12 amino acids. Germline CDR1 MRHNA, CDR2 SNTAGT. The CDR3 is CATTSGNTEAFF. The DNA for the CDR3 is TGTGCCACCACCAGCGGGAACACTGAAGCTTTCTTT.

This sequence joins TRBV7-9 and TRBJ2-3, with TRBD2 as a possible D gene (5 bases). Germline CDR1 reads SEHNR; CDR2 reads FQNEAQ (reference sequence). Between the trimmed V and J ends, which lost 5 bases and 6 bases, there was a span of 15 bases. The CDR3 spans 14 residues. CDR3 DNA sequence: TGTGCCAGCAGCACTGGACCGCAGCGGGATACGCAGTATTTT. Its protein is CASSTGPQRDTQYF.

The rearrangement uses TRBV7-2 and TRBJ2-7, with no clear D. V was pared by 3 bases and J by 4 bases, with 10 bases between. The CDR3 spans 13 residues. Germline V CDR1 and CDR2: SGHTA, FQGNSA. The CDR3 DNA sequence: TGTGCCAGCAGCTTTTTCTGGGGTTACGAGCAGTACTTC. Translating it yields CASSFFWGYEQYF.

This chain links TRBV7-3 with TRBJ2-3; the D is unclear. V lost 2 bases and J lost 0, with 6 bases in between. Germline loops: CDR1 SGHTA, CDR2 FQGTGA. This CDR3 has 14 amino acids. CDR3 bases: TGTGCCAGCAGCTTAGCCCGGAGCACAGATACGCAGTATTTT. It translates to CASSLARSTDTQYF.

This clonotype was seen only a few times. This rearrangement joins TRBV7-3 to TRBJ2-3, with D hard to call. V lost 2 bases to trimming and J lost 4 bases, with 10 bases between them. Per germline, CDR1 SGHTA and CDR2 FQGTGA. The CDR3 contains 14 residues. The CDR3 coding sequence is TGTGCCAGCAGCTTAGAGAGGTCTCCAGATACGCAGTATTTT. Translated, it gives CASSLERSPDTQYF.